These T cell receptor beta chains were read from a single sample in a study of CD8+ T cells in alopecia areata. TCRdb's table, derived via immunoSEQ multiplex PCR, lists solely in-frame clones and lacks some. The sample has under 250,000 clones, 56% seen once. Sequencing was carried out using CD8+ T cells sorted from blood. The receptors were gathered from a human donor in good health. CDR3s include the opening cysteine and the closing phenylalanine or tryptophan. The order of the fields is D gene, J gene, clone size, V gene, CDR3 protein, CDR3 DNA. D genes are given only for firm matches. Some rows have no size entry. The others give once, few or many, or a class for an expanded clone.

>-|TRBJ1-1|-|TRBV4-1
CASSQEFETEAFF
TGCGCCAGCAGCCAAGAGTTTGAAACTGAAGCTTTCTTT
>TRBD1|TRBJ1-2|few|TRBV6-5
CASSYSGQGGGYTF
TGTGCCAGCAGTTACTCCGGACAGGGCGGCGGCTACACCTTC
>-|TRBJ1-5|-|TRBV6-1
CASSEPGRANQPQHF
TGTGCCAGCAGTGAACCGGGACGGGCAAATCAGCCCCAGCATTTT
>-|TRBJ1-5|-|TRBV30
CAWSLQGPGNQPQHF
TGTGCCTGGAGTCTCCAGGGTCCGGGCAATCAGCCCCAGCATTTT
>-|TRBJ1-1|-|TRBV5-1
CASSLVFRMTEAFF
TGCGCCAGCAGCTTGGTATTCAGGATGACTGAAGCTTTCTTT
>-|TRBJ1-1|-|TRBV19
CASMNGGTEAFF
TGTGCCAGTATGAACGGCGGCACTGAAGCTTTCTTT
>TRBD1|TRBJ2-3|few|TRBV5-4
CASSLEDRAESTDTQYF
TGTGCCAGCAGCTTGGAGGACAGGGCGGAAAGCACAGATACGCAGTATTTT
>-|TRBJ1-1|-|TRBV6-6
CASSTGTQAAEAFF
TGTGCCAGCAGTACCGGGACCCAAGCAGCTGAAGCTTTCTTT
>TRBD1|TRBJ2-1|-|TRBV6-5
CASSPDRVYNEQFF
TGTGCCAGCAGCCCAGACAGGGTTTACAATGAGCAGTTCTTC
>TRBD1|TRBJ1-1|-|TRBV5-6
CASSFGTGPEAFF
TGTGCCAGCAGCTTCGGGACAGGGCCTGAAGCTTTCTTT
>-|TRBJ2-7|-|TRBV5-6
CASSFAQTSSYEQYF
TGTGCCAGCAGCTTTGCCCAGACGAGCTCCTACGAGCAGTACTTC
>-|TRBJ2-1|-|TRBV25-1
CASSVYNEQFF
TGTGCCAGCAGTGTATACAATGAGCAGTTCTTC
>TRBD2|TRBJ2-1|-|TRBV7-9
CASSLVAGGRGNEQFF
TGTGCCAGCAGCCTGGTCGCGGGGGGAAGAGGTAATGAGCAGTTCTTC
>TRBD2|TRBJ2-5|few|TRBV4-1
CASSQGGLAGALQETQYF
TGCGCCAGCAGCCAAGGAGGGCTAGCGGGGGCCCTCCAAGAGACCCAGTACTTC
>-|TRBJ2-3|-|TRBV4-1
CASSLEGRQGDTQYF
TGCGCCAGCAGCCTCGAAGGGAGGCAAGGGGATACGCAGTATTTT
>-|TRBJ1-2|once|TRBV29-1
CSAPLTKGQSYGYTF
TGCAGCGCCCCGTTGACAAAAGGCCAATCCTATGGCTACACCTTC
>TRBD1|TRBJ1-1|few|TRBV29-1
CSVAGGWNTEAFF
TGCAGCGTTGCAGGGGGGTGGAACACTGAAGCTTTCTTT
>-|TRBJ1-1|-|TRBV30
CAWSTDNTEAFF
TGTGCCTGGAGTACGGACAACACTGAAGCTTTCTTT
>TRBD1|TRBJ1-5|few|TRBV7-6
CASSNGQGANQPQHF
TGTGCCAGCAGCAACGGACAGGGGGCCAATCAGCCCCAGCATTTT
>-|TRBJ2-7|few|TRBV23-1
CASNQGRSSYEQYF
TGCGCCAGCAACCAGGGGAGGAGCTCCTACGAGCAGTACTTC
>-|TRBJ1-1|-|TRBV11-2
CASSLVRTEAFF
TGTGCCAGCAGCTTAGTGCGGACTGAAGCTTTCTTT
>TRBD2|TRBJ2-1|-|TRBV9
CASSVLSSGGAQDEQFF
TGTGCCAGCAGCGTATTATCTAGCGGGGGGGCTCAGGATGAGCAGTTCTTC
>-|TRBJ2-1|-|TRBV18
CASSLSGYEQFF
TGTGCCAGCTCACTTTCGGGGTACGAGCAGTTCTTC
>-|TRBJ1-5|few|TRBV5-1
CASSLGQNQPQHF
TGCGCCAGCAGCTTGGGTCAGAATCAGCCCCAGCATTTT
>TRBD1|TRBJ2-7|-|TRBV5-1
CASLPDRGAYEQYF
TGCGCCAGCCTCCCGGACAGGGGCGCCTACGAGCAGTACTTC
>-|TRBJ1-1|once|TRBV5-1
CASSGGNTEAFF
TGCGCCAGCAGCGGAGGAAACACTGAAGCTTTCTTT
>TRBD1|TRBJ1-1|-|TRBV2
CASRPGTAGNTEAFF
TGTGCCAGCAGACCTGGGACAGCCGGGAACACTGAAGCTTTCTTT
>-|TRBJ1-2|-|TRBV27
CASSLSSSGWRYTF
TGTGCCAGCAGTTTATCGTCTTCCGGCTGGAGATACACCTTC
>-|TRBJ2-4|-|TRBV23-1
CASRTGIAKNIQYF
TGCGCCAGCAGGACGGGTATAGCCAAAAACATTCAGTACTTC
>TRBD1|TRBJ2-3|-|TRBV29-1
CSVEGQGGTDTQYF
TGCAGCGTAGAAGGACAGGGGGGAACAGATACGCAGTATTTT
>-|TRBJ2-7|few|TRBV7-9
CAVQRTESYEQYF
TGTGCCGTCCAACGGACAGAGTCCTACGAGCAGTACTTC
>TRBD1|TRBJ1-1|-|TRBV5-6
CASSLDRTGVTEAFF
TGTGCCAGCAGCTTGGACAGGACAGGGGTCACTGAAGCTTTCTTT
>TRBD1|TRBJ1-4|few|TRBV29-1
CSVLSTGGLFF
TGCAGCGTTCTATCGACAGGGGGACTGTTTTTT
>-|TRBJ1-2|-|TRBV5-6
CASSLGGNYGYTF
TGTGCCAGCAGCTTGGGAGGAAACTATGGCTACACCTTC
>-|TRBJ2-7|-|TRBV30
CAGYGQSPYEQYF
TGTGCCGGCTACGGACAGTCCCCGTACGAGCAGTACTTC
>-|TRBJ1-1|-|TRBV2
CASRNSMNTEAFF
TGTGCCAGCCGTAATAGCATGAACACTGAAGCTTTCTTT
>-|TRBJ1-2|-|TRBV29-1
CSVVTGNNYGYTF
TGCAGCGTTGTAACAGGGAATAACTATGGCTACACCTTC
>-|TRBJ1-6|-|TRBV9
CASSVVEYPLMGSPLHF
TGTGCCAGCAGCGTAGTCGAGTATCCTCTAATGGGTTCACCCCTCCACTTT
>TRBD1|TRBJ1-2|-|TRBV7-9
CASSLGPGGTVIYGYTF
TGTGCCAGCAGCTTAGGCCCCGGGGGGACAGTGATCTATGGCTACACCTTC
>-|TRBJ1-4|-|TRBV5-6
CASSLGGPNEKLFF
TGTGCCAGCAGCTTGGGTGGGCCTAATGAAAAACTGTTTTTT
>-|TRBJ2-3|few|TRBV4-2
CASSQVVMGPSTDTQYF
TGTGCCAGCAGCCAAGTGGTGATGGGGCCTAGCACAGATACGCAGTATTTT
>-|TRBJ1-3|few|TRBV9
CASSRNSGNTIYF
TGTGCCAGCAGCCGCAATTCTGGAAACACCATATATTTT
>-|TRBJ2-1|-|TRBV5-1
CASSLEHPQGDEQFF
TGCGCCAGCAGCTTGGAACATCCCCAGGGCGATGAGCAGTTCTTC
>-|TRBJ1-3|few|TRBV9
CASSVASSSGNTIYF
TGTGCCAGCAGCGTTGCCAGCAGCTCTGGAAACACCATATATTTT
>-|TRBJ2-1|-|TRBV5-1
CASSYGEYDYNEQFF
TGCGCCAGCAGCTACGGGGAGTACGACTACAATGAGCAGTTCTTC
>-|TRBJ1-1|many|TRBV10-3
CATQEGAEAFF
TGTGCCACCCAAGAGGGGGCTGAAGCTTTCTTT
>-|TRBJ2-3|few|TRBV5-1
CASGPHPSMSSTDTQYF
TGCGCCAGCGGCCCTCATCCCAGTATGTCTAGCACAGATACGCAGTATTTT
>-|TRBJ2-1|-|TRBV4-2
CASSRGGGEQFF
TGTGCCAGCAGCCGCGGAGGGGGTGAGCAGTTCTTC
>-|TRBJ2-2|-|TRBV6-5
CASSERRDTGELFF
TGTGCCAGCAGCGAACGGAGGGACACCGGGGAGCTGTTTTTT
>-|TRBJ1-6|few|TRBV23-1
CASSIITPDSPLHF
TGCGCCAGCAGTATAATCACCCCAGACTCACCCCTCCACTTT
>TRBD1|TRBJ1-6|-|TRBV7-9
CASSLPRQGVGYSPLHF
TGTGCCAGCAGCTTACCCCGACAGGGGGTCGGTTATTCACCCCTCCACTTT
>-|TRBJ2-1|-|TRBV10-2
CASSESELVGEQFF
TGCGCCAGCAGTGAGTCCGAGCTAGTGGGTGAGCAGTTCTTC
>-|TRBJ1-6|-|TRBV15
CATSPGGGRSPLHF
TGTGCCACCAGTCCCGGGGGGGGTCGGTCACCCCTCCACTTT
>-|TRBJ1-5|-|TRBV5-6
CASSWGGSYSNQPQHF
TGTGCCAGCAGCTGGGGAGGGTCATATAGCAATCAGCCCCAGCATTTT